These T cell receptor beta chains were read from a single sample in a study of T cells after yellow fever vaccination. TCRdb ran MiXCR on the 5' RACE reads and lists one entry per CDR3 protein. The data contain some 320,000 distinct CDR3 sequences, around 11% of them singletons. The sequencing here drew on CD4+ T cells sorted from PBMCs, taken 45 days after the yellow fever booster vaccination. These receptors came from a man aged 18-30 years who received the YFV17D yellow fever vaccine. CDR3s include the opening cysteine and the closing phenylalanine or tryptophan. The order of the fields is D gene, V gene, J gene, clone size, CDR3 DNA, CDR3 protein. A D gene is named only where the DNA matches it firmly. Not every row has a clone size; where given, it reads once, few, many or a size class.

d_gene: TRBD1; v_gene: TRBV6-5; j_gene: TRBJ2-7; abundance: .; CDR3nt: TGTGCCAGCAGCCGGAGACAGGGGCCCTACGAGCAGTACTTC; CDR3aa: CASSRRQGPYEQYF
d_gene: .; v_gene: TRBV25-1; j_gene: TRBJ1-3; abundance: few; CDR3nt: TGTGCCAGCGATGACGGAGGGTCTGGAAACACCATATATTTT; CDR3aa: CASDDGGSGNTIYF
d_gene: .; v_gene: TRBV12-3/TRBV12-4; j_gene: TRBJ2-6; abundance: few; CDR3nt: TGTGCCAGCAGTTTTTTTAGGGGCTCTGGGGCCAACGTCCTGACTTTC; CDR3aa: CASSFFRGSGANVLTF
d_gene: .; v_gene: TRBV5-1; j_gene: TRBJ2-3; abundance: many; CDR3nt: TGCGCCAGTCTCTCCACCCTTTGGACAGATACGCAGTATTTT; CDR3aa: CASLSTLWTDTQYF
d_gene: .; v_gene: TRBV7-2; j_gene: TRBJ2-3; abundance: .; CDR3nt: TGTGCCAGCAGCCCCGCTCAGGGGACAGATACGCAGTATTTT; CDR3aa: CASSPAQGTDTQYF
d_gene: .; v_gene: TRBV5-5; j_gene: TRBJ1-5; abundance: few; CDR3nt: TGTGCCAGCAGCTTGGTATTTGGCGGGTCCTATAGCAATCAGCCCCAGCATTTT; CDR3aa: CASSLVFGGSYSNQPQHF
d_gene: .; v_gene: TRBV7-8; j_gene: TRBJ1-2; abundance: few; CDR3nt: TGTGCCAGCAGCTTAGGGGCAGGATGGGGCTACACCTTC; CDR3aa: CASSLGAGWGYTF
d_gene: TRBD1; v_gene: TRBV5-1; j_gene: TRBJ2-1; abundance: .; CDR3nt: TGCGCCAGCAGCCCAACCCCGACAGGGGGTTCCTACAATGAGCAGTTCTTC; CDR3aa: CASSPTPTGGSYNEQFF
d_gene: TRBD1; v_gene: TRBV2; j_gene: TRBJ1-2; abundance: .; CDR3nt: TGTGCCAGCGTAAGGGGGCAGACAAACTATGGCTACACCTTC; CDR3aa: CASVRGQTNYGYTF
d_gene: .; v_gene: TRBV12-3/TRBV12-4; j_gene: TRBJ1-1; abundance: .; CDR3nt: TGTGCCAGCACGGCGCTCCTCGGGACAGAAGCTTTCTTT; CDR3aa: CASTALLGTEAFF
d_gene: .; v_gene: TRBV6-2/TRBV6-3; j_gene: TRBJ2-3; abundance: few; CDR3nt: TGTGCCAGCAGTTGGGGGGCACTCACAGATACGCAGTATTTT; CDR3aa: CASSWGALTDTQYF
d_gene: .; v_gene: TRBV11-2; j_gene: TRBJ2-1; abundance: .; CDR3nt: TGTGCCAGCAGCTTCGACTCCGGACTAAGGTACAATGAGCAGTTCTTC; CDR3aa: CASSFDSGLRYNEQFF
d_gene: .; v_gene: TRBV5-1; j_gene: TRBJ2-3; abundance: many; CDR3nt: TGCGCCAGCAGCCCCAGAGCGGAGTCACCTGATACGCAGTATTTT; CDR3aa: CASSPRAESPDTQYF
d_gene: .; v_gene: TRBV20-1; j_gene: TRBJ1-5; abundance: .; CDR3nt: TGCAGTGCTAGAGAACGCCCCGGGGGTTATAGCAATCAGCCCCAGCATTTT; CDR3aa: CSARERPGGYSNQPQHF
d_gene: TRBD2; v_gene: TRBV10-3; j_gene: TRBJ2-3; abundance: many; CDR3nt: TGTGCCATCGGGCGCCTAGCGGGGAGCACAGATACGCAGTATTTT; CDR3aa: CAIGRLAGSTDTQYF
d_gene: TRBD1; v_gene: TRBV12-3/TRBV12-4; j_gene: TRBJ2-6; abundance: .; CDR3nt: TGTGCCAGCAGTTTAGGGAGAGACAGGGAAATTTCTGGGGCCAACGTCCTGACTTTC; CDR3aa: CASSLGRDREISGANVLTF
d_gene: TRBD1; v_gene: TRBV18; j_gene: TRBJ1-2; abundance: .; CDR3nt: TGTGCCAGCTCTACCTACTCCAAAGGGAGGACAGGGAATGGCTACACCTTC; CDR3aa: CASSTYSKGRTGNGYTF
d_gene: .; v_gene: TRBV12-3/TRBV12-4; j_gene: TRBJ1-5; abundance: few; CDR3nt: TGTGCCAGCACCTTCGGGGATAATCAGCCCCAGCATTTT; CDR3aa: CASTFGDNQPQHF
d_gene: .; v_gene: TRBV18; j_gene: TRBJ1-1; abundance: many; CDR3nt: TGTGCCAGCTCTCTCTTACATAACACTGAAGCTTTCTTT; CDR3aa: CASSLLHNTEAFF
d_gene: .; v_gene: TRBV5-1; j_gene: TRBJ1-6; abundance: few; CDR3nt: TGCGCCAGCAGCTTAGACGTGACGAGCCATTCACCCCTCCACTTT; CDR3aa: CASSLDVTSHSPLHF
d_gene: TRBD1; v_gene: TRBV7-9; j_gene: TRBJ1-1; abundance: .; CDR3nt: TGTGCCAGCAGCAACAGGGGGGTCACTGAAGCTTTCTTT; CDR3aa: CASSNRGVTEAFF
d_gene: .; v_gene: TRBV5-1; j_gene: TRBJ1-1; abundance: few; CDR3nt: TGCGCCAGCAGCGGTAACAGGGACGCTGAAGCTTTCTTT; CDR3aa: CASSGNRDAEAFF
d_gene: .; v_gene: TRBV20-1; j_gene: TRBJ1-3; abundance: .; CDR3nt: TGCAGTGCTAGAGACCCCTCGAGCTCTGGAAACACCATATATTTT; CDR3aa: CSARDPSSSGNTIYF
d_gene: TRBD2; v_gene: TRBV6-5; j_gene: TRBJ2-1; abundance: .; CDR3nt: TGTGCCAGCAGCCAGTCGGATAGCGGGGGTAATGAGCAGTTCTTC; CDR3aa: CASSQSDSGGNEQFF
d_gene: .; v_gene: TRBV7-3; j_gene: TRBJ2-1; abundance: few; CDR3nt: TGTGCCAGCAGCTTAATCTTGGGCAATGAGCAGTTCTTC; CDR3aa: CASSLILGNEQFF
d_gene: TRBD1; v_gene: TRBV20-1; j_gene: TRBJ2-7; abundance: few; CDR3nt: TGCAGTGCTAGGTGGACAGGGGATTACGAGCAGTACTTC; CDR3aa: CSARWTGDYEQYF
d_gene: TRBD1; v_gene: TRBV5-4; j_gene: TRBJ2-4; abundance: few; CDR3nt: TGTGCCAGCAGCCCGGACAGGGTCGGGGAGAGGGCTTTC; CDR3aa: CASSPDRVGERAF
d_gene: TRBD1; v_gene: TRBV7-9; j_gene: TRBJ1-4; abundance: few; CDR3nt: TGTGCCAGCATCAAGACAGGGTTTGAAAAACTGTTTTTT; CDR3aa: CASIKTGFEKLFF